This T cell receptor (beta chain) was captured in a study of control samples from healthy donors and cancer patients. Libraries were prepared by immunoSEQ multiplex PCR; TCRdb keeps only in-frame clonotypes and omits some of them. Among roughly 28,000 clones listed, less than 80% were seen once. From germline, CDR1 is MNHNS and CDR2 SASEGT. The CDR3 length is 11 residues. Trimming removed 2 bases at V and 6 bases at J, with 5 bases between. The chain employs TRBV6-1 and TRBJ2-7; no definite D call. The receptor was derived from a man aged 55 to 69 with head and neck cancer. The sample consisted of PBMCs. The CDR3 loop reads CASSERSEQYF. Here the CDR3 DNA reads TGTGCCAGCAGTGAACGGTCCGAGCAGTACTTC.